A single sample is the source of the 27 T cell receptor beta chains below, sequenced in a study of glioma-infiltrating T cells. The iRepertoire nested amplicon-rescue multiplex PCR amplified TCR alpha and beta CDR3s from RNA. TCRdb reprocessed the multiplex PCR reads via MiXCR and lists one record per CDR3 protein. The sample records around 130,000 distinct CDR3 sequences, 24% being singletons. Sequencing input: glioma tissue, nonneoplastic brain tissue, or PBMCs (not recorded which). The receptors come from a human donor with low-grade glioma or glioblastoma, undergoing nonglioma brain surgery, or in good health (not recorded which).

This sequence joins TRBV7-2 and TRBJ2-5; D ambiguous. The CDR3 is made up of 13 amino acids. The germline V gene encodes CDR1 SGHTA and CDR2 FQGNSA. V lost 5 bases to trimming and J lost 2 bases, with 9 bases between them. The CDR3 DNA follows: TGTGCCAGCAGCCCGTACTTACAAGAGACCCAGTACTTC. This codes for CASSPYLQETQYF.

In this sample, this clonotype turned up many times. V and J are TRBV6-1 and TRBJ2-5; possible D gene TRBD2, 6 bases. CDR1 MNHNS and CDR2 SASEGT come from the germline V gene. V was cut by 7 bases and J by 0 bases, with 12 bases left in between. The CDR3 runs to 14 residues. Here the CDR3 reads CASTGREYQETQYF. The CDR3, as DNA: TGTGCCAGCACCGGACGGGAGTACCAAGAGACCCAGTACTTC.

This clonotype was seen many times. The CDR3 DNA is TGCAGTGCTAGAGCGGGAGCTAATCAGCCCCAGCATTTT. It is translated as CSARAGANQPQHF. J is TRBJ1-5 and V is TRBV20-1; D unresolved. This CDR3 is built from 13 residues. Between the trimmed V and J ends, which lost 1 base and 4 bases, there was a span of 8 bases. Germline V gene data show CDR1 as DFQATT and CDR2 as SNEGSKA (reference sequence).

The chain carries TRBV6-5 and TRBJ2-7, with TRBD2 matching 9 bases. CDR3 length: 17 amino acids. Trimming removed 0 bases from V and 4 bases from J; junction bases left unmatched: 10. The V gene's germline CDR1 is MNHEY and CDR2 SVGAGI. The CDR3 sequence: CASSYSSLASGVYEQYV. Written as DNA, the CDR3 is TGTGCCAGCAGTTACTCGAGTTTGGCTAGCGGGGTTTACGAGCAGTACGTC.

The rearrangement uses TRBV7-2 and TRBJ2-3; D perhaps matches TRBD2 (7 bases). Germline V gives CDR1 SGHTA, CDR2 FQGNSA. Trimming took off 0 bases at V and 1 base at J, with 14 bases between the two ends. The CDR3 loop spans 17 amino acids. CDR3: CASSLAGGRIGTDTQYF. In DNA form, the CDR3 reads TGTGCCAGCAGCTTAGCGGGGGGGCGGATTGGCACAGATACGCAGTATTTT.

This clonotype came up many times. The chain is built from TRBV12-3 or TRBV12-4 and TRBJ1-5; D ambiguous. V shed 0 bases and J shed 4 bases, with 7 bases lying between them. The CDR3 loop spans 14 amino acids. The CDR3 nucleotides read TGTGCCAGCAGTTTAGCGTTGGTAAATCAGCCCCAGCATTTT. Its protein is CASSLALVNQPQHF.

This clonotype was seen only a few times. The CDR3 sequence is CASSMPGGPDTQYF. The DNA of the CDR3 is TGTGCCAGCAGCATGCCAGGGGGGCCAGATACGCAGTATTTT. The chain uses TRBV7-8 and TRBJ2-3; tentatively, D is TRBD1 (7 bases). CDR1 is SGHVS, CDR2 FQNEAQ, per germline. The V end was cut by 5 bases, the J end by 4 bases, with 13 bases between. This CDR3 is built from 14 residues.

This clonotype has only a few counts. The chain links TRBV24-1 to TRBJ2-3; TRBD1 agrees at 7 bases. Germline lookup yields CDR1 KGHDR and CDR2 SFDVKD. After removal of 6 bases from V and 0 bases from J, the junction contained 5 bases not matched to a gene. CDR3 length: 15 residues. The CDR3 region is CATSSRTGSTDTQYF. As DNA, the CDR3 is TGTGCCACCAGTTCCAGGACAGGAAGCACAGATACGCAGTATTTT.

The rearrangement links TRBV7-2 to TRBJ1-2; TRBD1 agrees at 7 bases. The V gene's germline CDR1 is SGHTA and CDR2 FQGNSA. CDR3 size: 16 residues. Trimming cost V 0 bases and J 2 bases; bases outside gene matches: 6. CDR3 DNA: TGTGCCAGCAGCTTAGCCGCGGGGACAGCCAACTATGGCTACACCTTC. Protein: CASSLAAGTANYGYTF.

Concerning this clonotype itself: With a much larger clone just one base away, this may be a read error. V and J are TRBV6-2 or TRBV6-3 and TRBJ2-3; a weak D match, TRBD2 (5 bases). Germline lookup yields CDR1 MNHEY and CDR2 SVGEGT. V dropped 6 bases and J dropped 3 bases, with 16 bases sitting between them. The CDR3 extends over 15 amino acids. The CDR3 is CASREDRWLTDTQYF. The CDR3 DNA reads as TGTGCCAGCAGGGAGGATCGGTGGCTGACAGATACGCAGTATTTT.

The chain employs TRBV7-9 and TRBJ2-5; 11 positions match TRBD1. There are 18 residues in the CDR3. The germline gives CDR1 SEHNR, CDR2 FQNEAQ (reference sequence). J was trimmed by 0 bases and V by 2 bases; bases with no gene match: 8. Here the CDR3 DNA reads TGTGCCAGCAGCTTACCCACGGGGGACAGGGGGTACCAAGAGACCCAGTACTTC. Amino acid sequence: CASSLPTGDRGYQETQYF.

The DNA for the CDR3 is TGTGCCAGCAAAAGACAGGGGGGTGAAAAACTGTTTTTT. Protein sequence: CASKRQGGEKLFF. The rearrangement uses TRBV2 and TRBJ1-4; 9 positions match TRBD1. The germline V gene encodes CDR1 SNHLY and CDR2 FYNNEI. The CDR3 loop spans 13 amino acids. V trimming: 7 bases; J trimming: 7 bases; junction bases outside the gene matches: 4.

Many counts were recorded for this clonotype. The chain couples TRBV6-1 to TRBJ2-3, with 11 positions matching TRBD2. With V trimmed by 6 bases and J by 6 bases, 8 bases remained unmatched. Germline loops: CDR1 MNHNS, CDR2 SASEGT. The CDR3 spans 15 residues. Here the CDR3 DNA reads TGTGCCAGCAGGGGACTAGCGGCGACAACGGATACGCAGTATTTT. Protein: CASRGLAATTDTQYF.

CDR3 bases: TGTGCCAGCAGTTTTTGGCGGGGGGGCCCAGATACGCAGTATTTT. Protein: CASSFWRGGPDTQYF. The chain carries TRBV28 and TRBJ2-3; the match to TRBD2 covers 9 bases. Per germline, CDR1 MDHEN and CDR2 SYDVKM. The CDR3 runs to 15 residues. After removal of 3 bases from V and 4 bases from J, the junction contained 5 bases not matched to a gene.

Many counts were recorded for this clonotype. The chain employs TRBV20-1 and TRBJ1-2; 10 nucleotides align to TRBD1. The CDR3 has 14 amino acids. V lost 3 bases and J lost 2; bases outside the gene matches: 3. Germline values: CDR1 DFQATT, CDR2 SNEGSKA (reference sequence). In DNA form, the CDR3 reads TGCAGTGCTAGCGACAGGGGGCAGAACTATGGCTACACCTTC. Its translation: CSASDRGQNYGYTF.

This clonotype appeared a few times. The chain couples TRBV19 to TRBJ1-5; the match to TRBD1 covers 7 bases. CDR1 is LNHDA and CDR2 is SQIVND in the germline V gene (reference sequence). The CDR3 length is 15 residues. J gave up 0 bases and V 5 bases, and 4 bases lay outside the gene matches. CDR3 loop: CASSGTVNSNQPQHF. The CDR3 DNA follows: TGTGCCAGTAGTGGGACAGTGAATAGCAATCAGCCCCAGCATTTT.

This clonotype was picked up many times. The chain joins TRBV6-1 to TRBJ2-3, with 9 bases aligning to TRBD1. Germline values: CDR1 MNHNS, CDR2 SASEGT. The CDR3 covers 15 residues. After removal of 6 bases from V and 1 base from J, the junction contained 5 bases not matched to a gene. The CDR3 region has the DNA TGTGCCAGCAGCGACAGGGGGGTTGGCACAGATACGCAGTATTTT. Its protein product is CASSDRGVGTDTQYF.

The chain uses TRBV2 and TRBJ2-1; D uncertain. The V end was cut by 2 bases, the J end by 0 bases, with 8 bases between. The germline V gene has CDR1 SNHLY and CDR2 FYNNEI. The length of the CDR3 is 15 residues. This chain's CDR3 is CASSERQTSYNEQFF. As DNA, the CDR3 is TGTGCCAGCAGTGAAAGACAAACCTCCTACAATGAGCAGTTCTTC.

For the CDR3, the DNA is TGTGCCAGCAGCCGTAATCGGTACTATGGCTACACCTTC. It yields the protein CASSRNRYYGYTF. The rearrangement links TRBV14 to TRBJ1-2; no clear D. Germline V gives CDR1 SGHDN, CDR2 FVKESK. Trimming stripped 4 bases from V and 3 bases from J, with 9 bases between. This CDR3 comprises 13 residues. The whole variable domain, remainder taken from reference TRBV14 and TRBJ1-2, is EAGVTQFPSHSVIEKGQTVTLRCDPISGHDNLYWYRRVMGKEIKFLLHFVKESKQDESGMPNNRFLAERTGGTYSTLKVQPAELEDSGVYFCASSRNRYYGYTFGSGTRLTVV.

This clonotype has ten or more counts. V usage is TRBV6-1 and J usage is TRBJ1-5; no clear D. V lost 2 bases and J lost 2, with 13 bases in between. CDR3 size: 16 residues. Germline-derived CDR1 and CDR2 are MNHNS and SASEGT. The CDR3 nucleotides read TGTGCCAGCAGTGAATTCGCCCACCGCGGCAATCAGCCCCAGCATTTT. Protein product: CASSEFAHRGNQPQHF.

This clonotype was seen only a few times. This rearrangement joins TRBV6-6 to TRBJ1-2; D might be TRBD1 (6 bases). V was clipped by 0 bases and J by 8 bases, with 13 bases between them. Germline V gives CDR1 MNHNY, CDR2 SVGAGI (reference sequence). The CDR3 loop spans 14 amino acids. The CDR3 is CASSYSSGARGYTF. CDR3 in DNA: TGTGCCAGCAGTTACTCTTCAGGGGCTCGGGGCTACACCTTC.

The chain carries TRBV7-6 and TRBJ2-5; maybe TRBD1 (6 bases). Germline V gene sequence: CDR1 SGHVS, CDR2 FNYEAQ. The CDR3 runs 13 residues. V was shortened by 5 bases and J by 5 bases, with 12 bases between the two germline ends. CDR3 nucleotides: TGTGCCAGCAGCGGGGGCCCCGGGGAGACCCAGTACTTC. Translated, it gives CASSGGPGETQYF. Full variable domain (missing parts from reference TRBV7-6 and TRBJ2-5): GAGVSQSPRYKVTKRGQDVALRCDPISGHVSLYWYRQALGQGPEFLTYFNYEAQQDKSGLPNDRFSAERPEGSISTLTIQRTEQRDSAMYRCASSGGPGETQYFGPGTRLLVL.

V gene TRBV7-9 combines with J gene TRBJ2-7; 14 bases fit TRBD2. The V gene end was trimmed by 4 bases and the J gene end by 6 bases; junction bases not matched to a gene: 5. Germline values: CDR1 SEHNR, CDR2 FQNEAQ (reference sequence). This CDR3 contains 15 residues. CDR3: CASSSWTSGGLEQYV. The CDR3 DNA reads TGTGCCAGCAGCTCATGGACTAGCGGGGGGCTCGAGCAGTACGTC.

Ten or more counts support this clonotype. The J gene is TRBJ2-3, the V gene TRBV20-1, with TRBD1 matching over 7 bases. Unmatched junction bases numbered 9, after V lost 6 bases and J lost 3 bases. Germline V gene lookup returns CDR1 DFQATT and CDR2 SNEGSKA (reference sequence). This CDR3 has 14 amino acids. CDR3 sequence reads: CSATPPTGTDTQYF. Written as DNA, the CDR3 is TGCAGTGCCACCCCCCCGACAGGGACAGATACGCAGTATTTT.

V usage is TRBV12-3 or TRBV12-4 and J usage is TRBJ1-2; D is uncertain. The CDR3 is made up of 14 amino acids. V lost 1 base, J lost 2 bases, and 8 bases lay in between. As DNA, the CDR3 is TGTGCCAGCAGTTTAGTGGGCACGAACTATGGCTACACCTTC. Translated: CASSLVGTNYGYTF.

This clonotype was counted between two and nine times. CDR3 region: CASSLRTGPSGNTIYF. CDR3 coding DNA: TGTGCCAGCAGCTTACGGACAGGGCCTTCTGGAAACACCATATATTTT. The chain combines TRBV7-2 with TRBJ1-3, with 8 bases aligning to TRBD1. Trimming cost V 2 bases and J 1 base; bases outside gene matches: 4. CDR1 is SGHTA and CDR2 is FQGNSA in the germline V gene. The CDR3 contains 16 residues.

This clonotype was seen a handful of times. This chain joins TRBV7-2 and TRBJ1-5, with D possibly matching TRBD1 (5 bases). Germline assignment: CDR1 SGHTA and CDR2 FQGNSA. CDR3 length: 13 amino acids. V was shortened by 5 bases and J by 6 bases, with 11 bases between the two germline ends. CDR3 sequence: CASSPGSSQPQHF. CDR3 DNA: TGTGCCAGCAGCCCAGGGTCGAGTCAGCCCCAGCATTTT.